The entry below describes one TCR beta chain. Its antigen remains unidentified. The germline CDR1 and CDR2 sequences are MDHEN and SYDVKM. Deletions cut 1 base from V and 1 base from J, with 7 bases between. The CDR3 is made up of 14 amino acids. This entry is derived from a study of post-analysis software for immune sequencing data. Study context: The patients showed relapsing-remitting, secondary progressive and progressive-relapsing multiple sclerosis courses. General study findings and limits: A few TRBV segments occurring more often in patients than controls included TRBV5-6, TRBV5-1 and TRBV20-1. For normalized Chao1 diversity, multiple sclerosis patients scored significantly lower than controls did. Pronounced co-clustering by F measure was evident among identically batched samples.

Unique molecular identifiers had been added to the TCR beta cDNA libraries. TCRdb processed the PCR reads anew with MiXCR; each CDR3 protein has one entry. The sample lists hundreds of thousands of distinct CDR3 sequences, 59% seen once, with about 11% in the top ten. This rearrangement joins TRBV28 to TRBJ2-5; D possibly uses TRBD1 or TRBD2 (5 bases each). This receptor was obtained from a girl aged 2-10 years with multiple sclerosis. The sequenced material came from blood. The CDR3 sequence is CASSLLGTQETQYF. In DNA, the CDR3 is TGTGCCAGCAGTTTATTGGGGACCCAAGAGACCCAGTACTTC.